This TCR beta chain emerged from a study of blood T cell repertoires in COVID-19. Study background: Collection of acute and convalescent COVID-19 samples took place in the United States, Italy and Spain. From T cells, B-cell-depleted T cells, or PBMCs came the material, which was cDNA or gDNA.

V lost 4 bases and J lost 0; bases outside the gene matches: 11. This CDR3 is built from 17 residues. Germline V gives CDR1 GTSNPN, CDR2 SVGIG (reference sequence). Residents of about two dozen US areas, aged 18 to 89 years, made up the participants. Clinical histories supplied by participants themselves formed the basis of cohort assignment. Method: immunoSEQ multiplex PCR; TCRdb's copy keeps in-frame clones and lacks some. This table holds fewer than 300,000 clones, 75% to 95% found once. Sequenced material: PBMCs or T cells enriched from blood (not recorded which). The J gene is TRBJ2-1, the V gene TRBV30; 8 nucleotides line up with TRBD2. The source is a young woman who had recovered from COVID-19. Here the CDR3 DNA reads TGTGCCTGGATCAACCCGGCTAGCGGGTACTCCTACAATGAGCAGTTCTTC. It translates to CAWINPASGYSYNEQFF.